Listed here is a single T cell receptor beta chain. What it recognizes is unknown. This sample was included in a study of Ad26.COV2.S vaccination and SARS-CoV-2 variants. Findings of the study overall: Individuals receiving vaccine had higher spike-specific TCR breadth than placebo recipients did.

Treatment indicated: over 15 received Ad26.COV2.S at low or high dose, single or two shots; several received placebo; per-sample allocation not given. Samples analyzed were those drawn on day 63 after the first vaccine or placebo injection. Germline V gene lookup returns CDR1 SEHNR and CDR2 FQNEAQ (reference sequence). The V end lost 5 bases, the J end lost 5 bases, and 12 bases lay between the germline ends. CDR3 length: 13 amino acids. TCRdb's copy holds only in-frame clones and misses some; the assay was immunoSEQ multiplex PCR. The sample includes roughly 380,000 clones, roughly 90% of them seen just once.

The source of this sequence is a person aged 18-60 years who received the Ad26.COV2.S COVID-19 vaccine or a placebo. The material sequenced was peripheral blood, taken in a trial of Ad26.COV2.S vaccine versus placebo. The rearrangement joins TRBV7-9 to TRBJ1-2; no firm D call. The CDR3 DNA sequence: TGTGCCAGCAGCCCTAATCTGGGGTATGGCTACACCTTC. Translated, it gives CASSPNLGYGYTF.